Shown below are 10 T cell receptor beta chains from a single sample sequenced in a study of shared clonotypes between healthy human individuals. The repertoire was sequenced with immunoSEQ multiplex PCR; TCRdb's copy has only in-frame clones and lacks some. The sample holds 2 million to 2.5 million clones, 85% to 95% seen once. The sample comprised naive CD4+ T cells from PBMCs. Described subset: CD45RA+ positively selected. Receptors originate from a man between 18 and 35 years old in good health. Some clones in this sample may be carry-over from other donors' samples.

The chain employs TRBV7-3 and TRBJ2-2, with TRBD2 matching over 7 bases. After removal of 5 bases from V and 2 bases from J, the junction contained 8 bases not matched to a gene. Germline lookup yields CDR1 SGHTA and CDR2 FQGTGA. The CDR3 has 16 residues. CDR3 sequence: CASSLGGGRNTGELFF. The CDR3, as DNA: TGTGCCAGCAGCCTCGGCGGGGGAAGAAACACCGGGGAGCTGTTTTTT.

J is TRBJ2-1 and V is TRBV4-2; D may correspond to TRBD1 or TRBD2 (5 bases each). There are 18 residues in the CDR3. Per germline, CDR1 LGHNA and CDR2 YNFKEQ. Trimming took 0 bases from V and 0 from J, leaving 15 bases between them. The CDR3 loop is CASSQEWGLVFSYNEQFF. The CDR3 DNA follows: TGTGCCAGCAGCCAAGAATGGGGGTTAGTATTCTCCTACAATGAGCAGTTCTTC.

J is TRBJ2-3 and V is TRBV18, with D perhaps matching TRBD2 (5 bases). This CDR3 contains 14 residues. Trimming cost V 2 bases and J 4 bases, with 10 bases left between them. From germline, CDR1 is KGHSH and CDR2 LQKENI. The CDR3 reads CASSPRAGPDTQYF. Written as DNA, the CDR3 is TGTGCCAGCTCACCAAGGGCGGGCCCAGATACGCAGTATTTT.

The chain combines TRBV30 with TRBJ2-2; TRBD1 aligns across 7 bases. V lost 3 bases to trimming and J lost 4 bases; unmatched junction nucleotides: 8. The CDR3 extends over 15 amino acids. Germline V CDR1 and CDR2: GTSNPN, SVGIG (reference sequence). This chain's CDR3 is CAWSRQGRGTGELFF. Written as DNA, the CDR3 is TGTGCCTGGAGCCGACAGGGACGAGGCACCGGGGAGCTGTTTTTT.

J is TRBJ2-1 and V is TRBV9; D is perhaps TRBD1 (5 bases). V shed 1 base and J shed 5 bases, with 13 bases lying between them. Per the germline V gene, CDR1 is SGDLS and CDR2 is YYNGEE. This CDR3 contains 15 residues. For the CDR3, the DNA is TGTGCCAGCAGCGTACAGGGTACTTTGCACAATGAGCAGTTCTTC. This sequence encodes CASSVQGTLHNEQFF. Drawing the rest from reference TRBV9 and TRBJ2-1, the complete variable domain is DSGVTQTPKHLITATGQRVTLRCSPRSGDLSVYWYQQSLDQGLQFLIQYYNGEERAKGNILERFSAQQFPDLHSELNLSSLELGDSALYFCASSVQGTLHNEQFFGPGTRLTVL.

The chain couples TRBV7-2 to TRBJ1-4; D unresolved. V lost 3 bases, J lost 6 bases, and 5 bases lay in between. The CDR3 spans 12 residues. In germline, CDR1 is SGHTA, CDR2 FQGNSA. CDR3 sequence: CASSLTDEKLFF. The CDR3 DNA sequence: TGTGCCAGCAGCTTGACTGATGAAAAACTGTTTTTT.

The chain uses TRBV10-3 and TRBJ2-5; 10 nucleotides agree with TRBD1. With 10 bases clipped from V and 5 bases from J, the junction kept 13 bases outside the gene matches. The CDR3 totals 15 residues. Germline V gene lookup returns CDR1 ENHRY and CDR2 SYGVKD. CDR3 region: CASRDRGLGWETQYF. The CDR3 bases are TGTGCCAGCCGGGACAGGGGCCTGGGGTGGGAGACCCAGTACTTC.

The chain links TRBV30 to TRBJ2-6; D unresolved. V was clipped by 7 bases and J by 2 bases, with 6 bases between them. Germline V gene sequence: CDR1 GTSNPN, CDR2 SVGIG (reference sequence). CDR3 length: 12 amino acids. In nucleotides, the CDR3 is TGTGCCTCGAGGACTGGGGCCAACGTCCTGACTTTC. It specifies CASRTGANVLTF.

The chain joins TRBV5-4 to TRBJ2-3, with unresolved D. The CDR3 loop spans 14 amino acids. Trimming left V 2 bases short and J 5 bases short, with 12 bases between. Germline assignment: CDR1 SGHNT and CDR2 YYREEE (reference sequence). CDR3 residues: CASSFAQIRDTQYF. CDR3 in DNA: TGTGCCAGCAGCTTTGCACAAATCAGAGATACGCAGTATTTT.

The chain recombines TRBV7-3 with TRBJ1-2, with D unclear. The CDR3 has 13 amino acids. Looked up from germline, CDR1 is SGHTA and CDR2 is FQGTGA. Between the trimmed V and J ends, which lost 3 bases and 6 bases, there was a span of 11 bases. The CDR3 nucleotides are TGTGCCAGCAGCTTGCGTTCAAGGGATGGCTACACCTTC. Its protein product is CASSLRSRDGYTF. Full variable domain (rest looked up from reference TRBV7-3 and TRBJ1-2): GAGVSQTPSNKVTEKGKYVELRCDPISGHTALYWYRQSLGQGPEFLIYFQGTGAADDSGLPNDRFFAVRPEGSVSTLKIQRTERGDSAVYLCASSLRSRDGYTFGSGTRLTVV.